This TCR beta chain was found in a study of shared T cell receptors in the human thymus. The germline gives CDR1 MGHRA, CDR2 YSYEKL. This CDR3 spans 14 amino acids. The ends were cut back, 5 bases at V and 8 bases at J, with 15 bases in the middle. Data came from immunoSEQ multiplex PCR; TCRdb stores just in-frame clones and leaves some out. The sample carries hundreds of thousands of clones, roughly 90% recorded once. Another study also made use of these data, one on human thymus T cells. From that paper: Among the donors, all were healthy Finnish infants having corrective surgery for congenital heart defects.

Input material: thymocytes. This TCR came from a boy less than two years old with a congenital heart defect. The chain combines TRBV4-1 with TRBJ1-4, with D possibly matching TRBD1 (5 bases). The chain's CDR3 is CASSWSGGDEKLFF. The CDR3 nucleotides are TGCGCCAGCAGCTGGTCGGGGGGTGACGAAAAACTGTTTTTT.